What follows describes a single T cell receptor beta chain. The authors' processing: Estimation of nucleated cell counts relied on the amplification of reference gene primers. TCRdb's copy holds only in-frame clones and misses some; the assay was immunoSEQ multiplex PCR. Clonal size and the V and J genes are those of that table, whereas D and trimming came from the DNA. The sample records roughly 330,000 clones, more than 75% being singletons. The germline CDR1 and CDR2 sequences are SEHNR and FQNEAQ (reference sequence). CDR3 length equals 15 residues. Trimming shortened V by 0 bases and J by 2 bases, and 8 bases separated the two germline ends. This entry comes from a study of blood T cell repertoires in COVID-19. Study-level background: Acute-phase and convalescent COVID-19 samples originated in the United States, Italy and Spain. Sample material is recorded as cDNA or gDNA derived from T cells, B-cell-depleted T cells, or PBMCs.

Sequenced input: peripheral blood. The chain has TRBV7-9 and TRBJ1-3; D is possibly TRBD1 (5 bases). This receptor was taken from a woman aged 45 to 65 with acute or convalescent COVID-19. The CDR3 DNA is TGTGCCAGCAGCTTAGCACAGGTTGCTGGAAACACCATATATTTT. This codes for CASSLAQVAGNTIYF.